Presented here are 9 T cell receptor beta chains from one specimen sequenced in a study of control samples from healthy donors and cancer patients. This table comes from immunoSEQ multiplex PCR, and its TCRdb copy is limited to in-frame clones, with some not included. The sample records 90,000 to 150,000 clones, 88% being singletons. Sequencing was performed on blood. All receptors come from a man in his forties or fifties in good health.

CDR3 region: CASSQRGGAGYGYTF. The CDR3 bases are TGCGCCAGCAGCCAAAGAGGGGGCGCGGGCTATGGCTACACCTTC. The chain combines TRBV4-1 with TRBJ1-2, with 7 bases fitting TRBD1. The V gene end was trimmed by 2 bases and the J gene end by 4 bases; junction bases not matched to a gene: 7. In germline, CDR1 is MGHRA, CDR2 YSYEKL. CDR3 length: 15 residues.

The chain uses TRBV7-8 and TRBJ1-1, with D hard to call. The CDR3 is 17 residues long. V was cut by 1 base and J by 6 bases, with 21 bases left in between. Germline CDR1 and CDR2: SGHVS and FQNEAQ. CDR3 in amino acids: CASSLGRPVVRSAEAFF. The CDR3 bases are TGTGCCAGCAGCTTAGGGCGGCCGGTGGTCCGGTCTGCTGAAGCTTTCTTT. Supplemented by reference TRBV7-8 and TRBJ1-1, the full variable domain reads GAGVSQSPRYKVAKRGQDVALRCDPISGHVSLFWYQQALGQGPEFLTYFQNEAQLDKSGLPSDRFFAERPEGSVSTLKIQRTQQEDSAVYLCASSLGRPVVRSAEAFFGQGTRLTVV.

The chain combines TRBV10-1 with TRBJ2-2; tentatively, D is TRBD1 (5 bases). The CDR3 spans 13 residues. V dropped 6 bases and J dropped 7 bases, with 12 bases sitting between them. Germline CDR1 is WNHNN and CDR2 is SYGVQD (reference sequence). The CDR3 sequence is CASRKQDGGELFF. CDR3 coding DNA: TGCGCCAGCAGGAAACAGGATGGCGGGGAGCTGTTTTTT.

Here the CDR3 reads CSVQPGTGIHEQYF. The CDR3 DNA reads TGCAGCGTACAACCCGGGACAGGGATCCACGAGCAGTACTTC. This chain connects TRBV29-1 to TRBJ2-7, with 9 bases lining up with TRBD1. The germline gives CDR1 SQVTM, CDR2 ANQGSEA. V lost 6 bases to trimming and J lost 5 bases; unmatched junction nucleotides: 11. The CDR3 runs to 14 residues.

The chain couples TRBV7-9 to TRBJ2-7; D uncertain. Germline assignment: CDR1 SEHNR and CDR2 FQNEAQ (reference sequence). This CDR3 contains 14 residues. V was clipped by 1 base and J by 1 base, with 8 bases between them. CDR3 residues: CASSLGILSYEQYF. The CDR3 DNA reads TGTGCCAGCAGCTTAGGCATACTTTCCTACGAGCAGTACTTC.

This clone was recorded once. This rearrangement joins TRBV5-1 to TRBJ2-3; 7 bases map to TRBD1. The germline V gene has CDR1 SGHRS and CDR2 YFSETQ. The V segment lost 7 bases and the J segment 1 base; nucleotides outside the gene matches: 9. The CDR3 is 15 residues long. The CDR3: CASSSGQGGTDTQYF. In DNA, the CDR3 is TGCGCCAGCTCATCCGGCCAGGGGGGCACAGATACGCAGTATTTT.

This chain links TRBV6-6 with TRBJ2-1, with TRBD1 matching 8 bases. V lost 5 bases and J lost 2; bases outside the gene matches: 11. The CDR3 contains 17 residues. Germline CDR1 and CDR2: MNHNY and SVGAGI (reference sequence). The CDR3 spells CASSRSQGARTYNEQFF. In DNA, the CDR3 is TGTGCCAGCAGTCGCTCCCAGGGGGCAAGAACCTACAATGAGCAGTTCTTC.

CDR3 protein: CATSRSRGGGETQYF. CDR3 bases: TGTGCCACCAGCAGATCGCGGGGGGGCGGGGAGACCCAGTACTTC. This rearrangement joins TRBV15 to TRBJ2-5; 9 bases align to TRBD2. CDR1 is LNHNV and CDR2 is YYDKDF in the germline V gene (reference sequence). J lost 5 bases, V lost 2 bases, and 6 bases had no gene match. The CDR3 has 15 amino acids.

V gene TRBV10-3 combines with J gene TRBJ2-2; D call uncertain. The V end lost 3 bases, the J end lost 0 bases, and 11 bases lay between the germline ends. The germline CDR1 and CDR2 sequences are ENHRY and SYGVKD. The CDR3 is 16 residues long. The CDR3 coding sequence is TGTGCCATCAGTGAACCTTCCGGGCCGAACACCGGGGAGCTGTTTTTT. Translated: CAISEPSGPNTGELFF.